The entry below describes one T cell receptor beta chain. This sample stems from a study of Ad26.COV2.S vaccination and SARS-CoV-2 variants. Overall study: By the intramuscular route, Ad26.COV2.S was given once, or twice 56 days apart.

The CDR3 runs 14 residues. The J segment lost 6 bases and the V segment lost 5 bases, leaving 7 bases of the junction unmatched. Germline CDR1 and CDR2: MNHNY and SVGAGI (reference sequence). TCRdb's table, derived via immunoSEQ multiplex PCR, lists solely in-frame clones and lacks some. The sample contains a few hundred thousand clones, 90% of which appear only once. Treatment denoted: roughly 19 received Ad26.COV2.S at low or high dose, single or two shots; about 5 received placebo; per-sample allocation not given. Samples analyzed were those drawn on day 63 after the first vaccine or placebo injection.

The V call is TRBV6-6, the J call TRBJ1-2, with 9 bases matching TRBD1. Specimen: peripheral blood, collected in a trial of Ad26.COV2.S vaccine versus placebo. The sequence was obtained from a person aged 18-60 years who received the Ad26.COV2.S COVID-19 vaccine or a placebo. The CDR3 coding sequence is TGTGCCAGCAGTACCGGGACAGGGACGAATGGCTACACCTTC. Its translation: CASSTGTGTNGYTF.